The 8 T cell receptor beta chains listed next were all sequenced from one sample in a study of T-cell memory formation after mild COVID-19. TCRdb fed the 5' RACE reads into MiXCR, producing one record per CDR3 protein. The data show approximately 250,000 distinct CDR3 sequences, 15% seen once. Sequenced material: PBMCs or a T cell subset sorted from them (not recorded which). The receptors were sampled from an adult woman who had mild COVID-19 (a few samples of this study predate the infection). Cell type and time point are not known.

V and J are TRBV12-3 or TRBV12-4 and TRBJ1-3; D may be TRBD1 (5 bases). The V and J ends lost 3 bases and 3 bases respectively, with 12 bases between them. This CDR3 region has 15 residues. The chain's CDR3 is CASSFRQGGGNTIYF. Written as DNA, the CDR3 is TGTGCCAGCAGTTTCCGGCAGGGTGGTGGAAACACCATATATTTT.

This clonotype showed up many times. V usage is TRBV9 and J usage is TRBJ2-1, with D perhaps TRBD1 (5 bases). The CDR3 runs 13 residues. V gave up 4 bases and J gave up 4 bases, with 9 bases separating them. Germline V lookup: CDR1 SGDLS, CDR2 YYNGEE. The CDR3 DNA follows: TGTGCCAGCAGCCCACAGGTTTACAATGAGCAGTTCTTC. This encodes CASSPQVYNEQFF.

This clonotype was detected only a few times. The chain combines TRBV2 with TRBJ2-7, with D possibly matching TRBD2 (5 bases). V lost 6 bases, J lost 4 bases, and 10 bases lay in between. This CDR3 is 12 amino acids long. Per germline, CDR1 SNHLY and CDR2 FYNNEI. The CDR3 nucleotides read TGTGCCAGCAGGGGAGACGTTTACGAGCAGTACTTC. It yields the protein CASRGDVYEQYF. Full variable domain (rest looked up from reference TRBV2 and TRBJ2-7): EPEVTQTPSHQVTQMGQEVILRCVPISNHLYFYWYRQILGQKVEFLVSFYNNEISEKSEIFDDQFSVERPDGSNFTLKIRSTKLEDSAMYFCASRGDVYEQYFGPGTRLTVT.

The V call is TRBV7-9, the J call TRBJ1-2; 10 bases align to TRBD1. This CDR3 region has 15 residues. CDR1 and CDR2 (germline): SEHNR, FQNEAQ (reference sequence). Trimming cost V 2 bases and J 1 base; bases outside gene matches: 1. This CDR3 reads CASSLRDRGNYGYTF. As DNA, the CDR3 is TGTGCCAGCAGCTTAAGGGACAGGGGTAACTATGGCTACACCTTC.

This clonotype was detected a few times. V gene TRBV18 combines with J gene TRBJ2-1, with 7 nucleotides matching TRBD2. V gave up 3 bases and J gave up 5 bases; unmatched junction bases: 4. The CDR3 runs to 14 residues. Germline V lookup: CDR1 KGHSH, CDR2 LQKENI. The CDR3, as DNA: TGTGCCAGCTCACCTCTGGGAGGGGACAATGAGCAGTTCTTC. This translates into CASSPLGGDNEQFF.

The gene calls are TRBV10-3 and TRBJ2-1, with 11 positions matching TRBD2. Looked up from germline, CDR1 is ENHRY and CDR2 is SYGVKD. This CDR3 region has 13 residues. The J segment lost 7 bases and the V segment lost 10 bases, leaving 6 bases of the junction unmatched. The CDR3 nucleotides are TGTGCCACACTTAGCGGGGGGGGTAATGAGCAGTTCTTC. Amino acids: CATLSGGGNEQFF.

The chain links TRBV20-1 to TRBJ2-3; D remains ambiguous. Trimming left V 7 bases short and J 4 bases short, with 6 bases between. Germline loops: CDR1 DFQATT, CDR2 SNEGSKA (reference sequence). CDR3 size: 10 residues. This CDR3 is CSGWADTQYF. CDR3 nucleotides: TGCAGTGGGTGGGCAGATACGCAGTATTTT.

The chain uses TRBV4-3 and TRBJ1-1; D is unclear. Trimming removed 0 bases from V and 2 bases from J, with 10 bases in between. The CDR3 length is 15 residues. Germline V gives CDR1 LGHNA, CDR2 YSLEER. The DNA for the CDR3 is TGCGCCAGCAGCCAAGAGCCGGGGAGAAACACTGAAGCTTTCTTT. Protein sequence: CASSQEPGRNTEAFF.